This TCR beta chain is from a study of blood T cells in healthy people across ages. On this clonotype itself: Its antigen remains unidentified.

Sample-barcoded 5' priming and a J-beta primer mix drove a second PCR of roughly 6 to 12 cycles. One entry per CDR3 protein, called by TCRdb with MiXCR from the 5' RACE reads. The sample includes some 1.5 million distinct CDR3 sequences, about 30% of them seen just once. Study-level results: More naive CD4+ cells and higher diversity were found in long-lived than in aged donors.

The CDR3 is 15 amino acids. From germline, CDR1 is ENHRY and CDR2 SYGVKD. V was cut by 6 bases and J by 0 bases, with 14 bases left in between. This TCR was recovered from a woman aged 25-40 years in good health. Sequenced material: blood. The genes are TRBV10-3 and TRBJ1-2; no definite D call. The CDR3 reads CAISELSAANYGYTF. In nucleotides, the CDR3 is TGTGCCATCAGCGAGCTCTCAGCAGCTAACTATGGCTACACCTTC.